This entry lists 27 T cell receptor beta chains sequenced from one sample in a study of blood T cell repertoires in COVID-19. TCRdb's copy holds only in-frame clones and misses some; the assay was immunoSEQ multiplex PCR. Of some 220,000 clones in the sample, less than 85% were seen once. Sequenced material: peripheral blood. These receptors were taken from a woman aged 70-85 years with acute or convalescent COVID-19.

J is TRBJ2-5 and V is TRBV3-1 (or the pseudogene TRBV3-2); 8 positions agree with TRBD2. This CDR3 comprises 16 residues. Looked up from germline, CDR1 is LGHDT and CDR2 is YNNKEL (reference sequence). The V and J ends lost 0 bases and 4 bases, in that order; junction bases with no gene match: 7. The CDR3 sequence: CASSQDQGRGAETQYF. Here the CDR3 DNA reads TGTGCCAGCAGCCAAGATCAGGGGCGGGGGGCAGAGACCCAGTACTTC.

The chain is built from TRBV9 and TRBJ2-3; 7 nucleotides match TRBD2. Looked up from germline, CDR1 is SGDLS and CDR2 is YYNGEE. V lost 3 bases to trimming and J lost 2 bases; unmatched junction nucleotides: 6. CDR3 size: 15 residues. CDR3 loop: CASSETSSTTDTQYF. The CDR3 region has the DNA TGTGCCAGCAGCGAGACTAGCTCTACCACAGATACGCAGTATTTT.

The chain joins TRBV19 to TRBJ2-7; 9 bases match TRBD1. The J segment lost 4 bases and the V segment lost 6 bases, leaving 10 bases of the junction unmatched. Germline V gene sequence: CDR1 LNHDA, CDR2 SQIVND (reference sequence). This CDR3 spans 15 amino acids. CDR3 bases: TGTGCCAGTAGCCCAACCGGGACAGGGCAATACGAGCAGTACTTC. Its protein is CASSPTGTGQYEQYF.

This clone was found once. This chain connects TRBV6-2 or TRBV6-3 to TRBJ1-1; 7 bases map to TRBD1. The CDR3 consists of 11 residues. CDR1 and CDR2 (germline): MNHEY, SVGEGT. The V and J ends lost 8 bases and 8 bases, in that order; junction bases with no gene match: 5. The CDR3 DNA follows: TGTGCCAGCGGCCAGGGACAGGAAGCTTTCTTT. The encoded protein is CASGQGQEAFF.

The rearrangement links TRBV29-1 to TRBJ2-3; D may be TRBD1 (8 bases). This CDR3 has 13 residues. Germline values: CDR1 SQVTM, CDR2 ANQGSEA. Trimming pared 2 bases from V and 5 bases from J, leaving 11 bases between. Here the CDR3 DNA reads TGCAGCGTTGAAAACAGGGGGGGAGATACGCAGTATTTT. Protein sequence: CSVENRGGDTQYF.

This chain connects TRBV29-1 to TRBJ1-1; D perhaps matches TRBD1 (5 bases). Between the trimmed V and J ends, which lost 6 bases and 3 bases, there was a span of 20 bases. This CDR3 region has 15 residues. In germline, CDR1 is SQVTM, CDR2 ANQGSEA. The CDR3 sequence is CSVSGWKGKDTEAFF. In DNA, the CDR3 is TGCAGCGTCTCTGGGTGGAAGGGGAAGGACACTGAAGCTTTCTTT.

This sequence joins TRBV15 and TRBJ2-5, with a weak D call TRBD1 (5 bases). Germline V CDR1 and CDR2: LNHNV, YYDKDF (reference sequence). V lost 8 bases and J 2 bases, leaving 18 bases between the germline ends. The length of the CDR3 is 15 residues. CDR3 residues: CATRQTYTEQETQYF. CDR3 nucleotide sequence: TGTGCCACCCGACAGACATATACAGAACAAGAGACCCAGTACTTC.

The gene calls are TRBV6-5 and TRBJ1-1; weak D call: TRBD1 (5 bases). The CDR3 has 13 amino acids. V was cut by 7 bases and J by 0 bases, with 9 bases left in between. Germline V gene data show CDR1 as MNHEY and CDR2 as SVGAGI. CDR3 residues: CASKQELNTEAFF. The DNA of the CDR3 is TGTGCCAGCAAACAGGAACTGAACACTGAAGCTTTCTTT.

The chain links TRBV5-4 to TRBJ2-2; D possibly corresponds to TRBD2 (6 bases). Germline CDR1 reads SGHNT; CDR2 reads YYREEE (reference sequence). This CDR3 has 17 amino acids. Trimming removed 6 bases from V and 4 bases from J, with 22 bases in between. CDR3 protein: CASKLASARAGTGELFF. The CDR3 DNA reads TGTGCCAGCAAGCTCGCGTCGGCCAGAGCGGGCACCGGGGAGCTGTTTTTT. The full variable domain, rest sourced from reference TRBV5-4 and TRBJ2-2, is ETGVTQSPTHLIKTRGQQVTLRCSSQSGHNTVSWYQQALGQGPQFIFQYYREEENGRGNFPPRFSGLQFPNYSSELNVNALELDDSALYLCASKLASARAGTGELFFGEGSRLTVL.

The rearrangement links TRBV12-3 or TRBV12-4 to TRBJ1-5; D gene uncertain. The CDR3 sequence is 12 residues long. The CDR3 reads CAQSLGNQPQHF. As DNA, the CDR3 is TGTGCGCAGTCCCTGGGCAATCAGCCCCAGCATTTT.

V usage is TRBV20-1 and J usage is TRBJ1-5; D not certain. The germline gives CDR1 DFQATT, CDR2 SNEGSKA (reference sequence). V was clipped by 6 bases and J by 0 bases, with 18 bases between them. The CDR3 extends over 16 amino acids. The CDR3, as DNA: TGCAGTGCAAGTGGAGGGTGGCAGAATAGCAATCAGCCCCAGCATTTT. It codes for CSASGGWQNSNQPQHF.

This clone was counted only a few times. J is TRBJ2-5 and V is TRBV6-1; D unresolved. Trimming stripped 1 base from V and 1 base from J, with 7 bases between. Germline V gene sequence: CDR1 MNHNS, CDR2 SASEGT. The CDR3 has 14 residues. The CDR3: CASSEGQVQETQYF. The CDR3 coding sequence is TGTGCCAGCAGTGAAGGCCAGGTCCAAGAGACCCAGTACTTC.

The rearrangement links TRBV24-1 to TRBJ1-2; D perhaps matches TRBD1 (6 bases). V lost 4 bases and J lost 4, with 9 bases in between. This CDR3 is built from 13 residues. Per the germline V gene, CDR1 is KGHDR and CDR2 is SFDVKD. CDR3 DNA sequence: TGTGCCACCAGTGAAGGGGGGGGCTATGGCTACACCTTC. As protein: CATSEGGGYGYTF.

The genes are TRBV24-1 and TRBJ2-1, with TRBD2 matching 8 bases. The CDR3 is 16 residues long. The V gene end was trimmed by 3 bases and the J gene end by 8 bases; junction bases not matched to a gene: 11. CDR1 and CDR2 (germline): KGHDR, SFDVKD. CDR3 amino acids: CATSDPSGGLKDEQFF. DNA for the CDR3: TGTGCCACCAGTGATCCAAGCGGGGGCCTTAAGGATGAGCAGTTCTTC.

DNA for the CDR3: TGTGCCAGCATCCCAGGCGGGACAGGGCACTACGAGCAGTACTTC. Protein: CASIPGGTGHYEQYF. The J gene is TRBJ2-7, the V gene TRBV6-2 or TRBV6-3; 9 nucleotides align to TRBD1. The trim removed 7 bases at V and 3 bases at J, leaving 10 bases unmatched. The length of the CDR3 is 15 residues. CDR1 and CDR2 (germline): MNHEY, SVGEGT.

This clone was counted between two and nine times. CDR3 sequence reads: CASSLSATGGTQYF. DNA for the CDR3: TGTGCCAGCAGCTTGAGCGCGACGGGGGGGACCCAGTACTTC. J is TRBJ2-5 and V is TRBV7-2; 7 bases are a match to TRBD2. Per the germline V gene, CDR1 is SGHTA and CDR2 is FQGNSA. The CDR3 contains 14 residues. After removal of 3 bases from V and 7 bases from J, the junction contained 8 bases not matched to a gene.

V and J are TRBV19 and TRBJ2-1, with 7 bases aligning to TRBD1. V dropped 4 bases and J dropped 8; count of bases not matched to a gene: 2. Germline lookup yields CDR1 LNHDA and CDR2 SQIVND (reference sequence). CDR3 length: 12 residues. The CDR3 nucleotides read TGTGCCAGTAGTAACAGGGGCGATGAGCAGTTCTTC. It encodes CASSNRGDEQFF.

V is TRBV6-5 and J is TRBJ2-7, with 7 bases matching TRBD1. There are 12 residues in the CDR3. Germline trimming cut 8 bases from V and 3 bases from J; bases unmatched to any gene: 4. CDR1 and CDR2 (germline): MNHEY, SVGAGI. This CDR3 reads CASSTGDYEQYV. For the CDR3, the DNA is TGTGCCAGCTCCACAGGGGACTACGAGCAGTACGTC.

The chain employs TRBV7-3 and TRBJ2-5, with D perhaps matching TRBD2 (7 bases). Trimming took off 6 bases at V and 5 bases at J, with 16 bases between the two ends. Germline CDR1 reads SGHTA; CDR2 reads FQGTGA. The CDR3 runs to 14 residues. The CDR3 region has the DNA TGTGCCAGCAGTCGGACGGGGGGCATTGAGACCCAGTACTTC. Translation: CASSRTGGIETQYF.

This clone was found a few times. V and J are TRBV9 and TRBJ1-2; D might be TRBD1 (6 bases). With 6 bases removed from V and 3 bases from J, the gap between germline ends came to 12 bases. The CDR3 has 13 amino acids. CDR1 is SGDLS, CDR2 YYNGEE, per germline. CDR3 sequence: CASTKGGDYGYTF. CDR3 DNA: TGTGCCAGCACCAAAGGGGGGGACTATGGCTACACCTTC.

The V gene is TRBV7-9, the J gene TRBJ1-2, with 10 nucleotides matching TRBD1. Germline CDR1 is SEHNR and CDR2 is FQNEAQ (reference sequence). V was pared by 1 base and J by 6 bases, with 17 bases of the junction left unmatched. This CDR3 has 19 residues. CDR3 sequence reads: CASSLELYTSGQGLDGYTF. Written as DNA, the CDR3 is TGTGCCAGCAGCTTAGAGTTATACACCTCGGGACAGGGGCTGGATGGCTACACCTTC.

The CDR3 DNA is TGTGCCAGCAGCTTGGGGGGGACAGGGTCGGCCAATGAGCAGTTCTTC. As protein: CASSLGGTGSANEQFF. The V and J genes are TRBV5-6 and TRBJ2-1, with TRBD1 matching over 9 bases. CDR1 and CDR2 from the germline V gene are SGHDT and YYEEEE. The V and J ends lost 0 bases and 6 bases, in that order; junction bases with no gene match: 7. CDR3 length: 16 amino acids.

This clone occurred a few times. The chain's CDR3 is CATSEQGRVTGELFF. The DNA for the CDR3 is TGTGCCACCAGTGAACAGGGACGGGTGACCGGGGAGCTGTTTTTT. This sequence joins TRBV24-1 and TRBJ2-2; D might be TRBD1 (6 bases). Between the trimmed V and J ends, which lost 4 bases and 5 bases, there was a span of 13 bases. The CDR3 is made up of 15 amino acids. From germline, CDR1 is KGHDR and CDR2 SFDVKD.

This CDR3 is CASSQGQGVNYGYTF. The CDR3 nucleotides read TGTGCCAGCAGCCAAGGACAGGGGGTTAACTATGGCTACACCTTC. This chain joins TRBV14 and TRBJ1-2, with 9 bases identical to TRBD1. Germline V gene lookup returns CDR1 SGHDN and CDR2 FVKESK. Trimming cost V 1 base and J 1 base; bases outside gene matches: 1. The CDR3 runs 15 residues.

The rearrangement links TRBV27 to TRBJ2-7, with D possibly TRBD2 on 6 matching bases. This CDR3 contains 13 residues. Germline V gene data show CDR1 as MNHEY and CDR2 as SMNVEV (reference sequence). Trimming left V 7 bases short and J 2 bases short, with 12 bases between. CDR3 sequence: CASKGGRTYEQYF. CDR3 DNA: TGTGCCAGCAAAGGAGGGCGGACCTACGAGCAGTACTTC.

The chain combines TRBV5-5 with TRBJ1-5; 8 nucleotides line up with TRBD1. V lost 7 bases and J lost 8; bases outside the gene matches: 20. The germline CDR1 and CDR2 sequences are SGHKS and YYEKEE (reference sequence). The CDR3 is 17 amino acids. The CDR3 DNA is TGTGCCAGCCAACTTCGGGCGACAGGGGCCCAAACAAAGCCCCAGCATTTT. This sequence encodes CASQLRATGAQTKPQHF. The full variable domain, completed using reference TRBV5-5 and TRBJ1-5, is DAGVTQSPTHLIKTRGQQVTLRCSPISGHKSVSWYQQVLGQGPQFIFQYYEKEERGRGNFPDRFSARQFPNYSSELNVNALLLGDSALYLCASQLRATGAQTKPQHFGDGTRLSIL.

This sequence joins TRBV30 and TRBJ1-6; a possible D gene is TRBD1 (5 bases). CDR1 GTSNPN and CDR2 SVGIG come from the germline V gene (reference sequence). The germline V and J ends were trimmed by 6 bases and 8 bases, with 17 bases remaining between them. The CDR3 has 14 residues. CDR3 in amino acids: CACKGAGNHSPLHF. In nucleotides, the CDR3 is TGTGCCTGCAAAGGGGCTGGGAATCATTCACCCCTCCACTTT.